This TCR beta chain was identified in a study of T cell repertoires in cytomegalovirus infection. Study as a whole: Matching HLA type and CMV infection were both indicated by public TCR beta signatures. Study conclusions and caveats: There were HLA-C-restricted CMV-specific TCR beta clonotypes dominating the ex vivo response. CMV carriers having the relevant HLA were flagged by cumulative public TCR beta family frequency.

Using its own MiXCR run on the reads, TCRdb lists one record per CDR3 protein. The table includes about 310,000 distinct CDR3 sequences, roughly a sixth detected once. Trimming cost V 4 bases and J 2 bases, with 12 bases left between them. The germline V gene has CDR1 SEHNR and CDR2 FQNEAQ (reference sequence). This CDR3 is built from 14 residues. This clonotype was observed many times. Its cognate antigen is unknown. The origin of this receptor is a human donor in good health (CMV status not recorded). Some clones in this sample may be carry-over from other donors' samples. The chain employs TRBV7-9 and TRBJ2-7; weak D call: TRBD1 (5 bases). The sample comprised PBMCs. Here the CDR3 reads CASSSQVPPYEQYF. CDR3 DNA sequence: TGTGCCAGCAGCTCACAGGTACCCCCCTACGAGCAGTACTTC.